Listed below are T cell receptor beta chains from one sample, sequenced in a study of brain metastases from non-small cell lung cancer. The data were produced by immunoSEQ multiplex PCR, yet TCRdb's version contains in-frame clones alone and is incomplete. The sample lists 3,700 or so clones, nearly 90% occurring once. Material for sequencing was primary lung tumor tissue. The source is a donor at least 40 years old with non-small cell lung cancer. Both conserved end residues are part of each CDR3. D genes are given only for firm matches. A clone size is listed for some rows: how often the clone was seen (once, few, many), or a class if it is expanded.

j_gene,v_gene,abundance,d_gene,CDR3aa,CDR3nt
TRBJ2-2,TRBV19,once,TRBD2,CVSTASGGGAGELFF,TGTGTTAGTACCGCTAGCGGGGGGGGAGCCGGGGAGCTGTTTTTT
TRBJ1-4,TRBV20-1,NA,NA,CSASGPFQGNEKLFF,TGCAGTGCTAGTGGGCCTTTTCAGGGTAATGAAAAACTGTTTTTT
TRBJ1-4,TRBV2,once,TRBD1,CASSETGVGGLFF,TGTGCCAGCAGTGAAACAGGGGTAGGGGGACTGTTTTTT
TRBJ2-7,TRBV7-9,NA,TRBD1,CASSSYGTGSYEQYF,TGTGCCAGCAGCTCTTACGGGACAGGGTCCTACGAGCAGTACTTC
TRBJ1-1,TRBV7-3,NA,TRBD1,CASSLRGPGQGRTEAFF,TGTGCCAGCAGCTTAAGGGGACCGGGACAGGGGAGGACTGAAGCTTTCTTT
TRBJ1-6,TRBV5-8,NA,NA,CASSWGNWENSPLHF,TGTGCCAGCAGCTGGGGGAATTGGGAGAATTCACCCCTCCACTTT
TRBJ2-2,TRBV5-4,NA,TRBD1,CASSLGPNRGANTGELFF,TGTGCCAGCAGCTTGGGACCTAACAGGGGGGCGAACACCGGGGAGCTGTTTTTT
TRBJ2-2,TRBV9,NA,NA,CASSTDLHTGELFF,TGTGCCAGCAGCACCGACTTACACACCGGGGAGCTGTTTTTT
TRBJ1-2,TRBV30,NA,TRBD1,CAWRRTGAGDGYTF,TGTGCCTGGAGGAGGACAGGGGCTGGGGATGGCTACACCTTC
TRBJ2-1,TRBV10-2,NA,NA,CASSPGTYNEQFF,TGCGCCAGCTCACCGGGGACCTACAATGAGCAGTTCTTC
TRBJ2-2,TRBV4-1,NA,TRBD2,CASSQDTSGRLSNTGELFF,TGCGCCAGCAGCCAAGACACTAGCGGCAGACTTTCGAACACCGGGGAGCTGTTTTTT
TRBJ1-5,TRBV6-2/TRBV6-3,NA,TRBD1,CASSYSAQGGQPQHF,TGTGCCAGCAGTTACTCGGCTCAGGGGGGTCAGCCCCAGCATTTT
TRBJ2-1,TRBV7-3,NA,TRBD2,CASSSTGTSGGAHEQFF,TGTGCCAGCAGCTCTACCGGGACTAGTGGGGGGGCCCATGAGCAGTTCTTC
TRBJ1-1,TRBV20-1,NA,NA,CSATGNTEAFF,TGCAGTGCTACCGGGAACACTGAAGCTTTCTTT
TRBJ1-2,TRBV7-2,NA,NA,CASSLDFVGNYGYTF,TGTGCCAGCAGCTTAGATTTCGTGGGCAACTATGGCTACACCTTC
TRBJ1-2,TRBV7-9,NA,NA,CASSFGESGGYTF,TGTGCCAGCAGCTTTGGGGAGTCTGGCGGCTACACCTTC
TRBJ1-4,TRBV7-9,NA,NA,CASRLGQGDEKLFF,TGTGCCAGCAGACTGGGGCAGGGCGATGAAAAACTGTTTTTT
TRBJ2-7,TRBV5-4,NA,NA,CASSTGLSYEQYF,TGTGCCAGCAGCACGGGCCTGAGCTACGAGCAGTACTTC
TRBJ1-3,TRBV7-3,NA,NA,CASSLRAPPGNTIYF,TGTGCCAGCAGCTTAAGGGCACCACCTGGAAACACCATATATTTT
TRBJ2-1,TRBV11-3,NA,TRBD2,CASSFRLAPLLEQFF,TGTGCCAGCAGCTTCCGACTAGCCCCCCTACTGGAGCAGTTCTTC
TRBJ2-5,TRBV19,NA,TRBD1,CASSIPGLGQVQETQYF,TGTGCCAGTAGCATCCCAGGGCTCGGACAGGTCCAAGAGACCCAGTACTTC
TRBJ1-5,TRBV12-3/TRBV12-4,NA,NA,CASSSWGHQPQHF,TGTGCCAGCAGCTCCTGGGGTCATCAGCCCCAGCATTTT
TRBJ2-3,TRBV5-1,NA,TRBD1,CASSSDRGMADTQYF,TGCGCCAGCAGTTCGGACAGGGGAATGGCAGATACGCAGTATTTT
TRBJ2-2,TRBV9,NA,TRBD2,CASSVGNSGGLNTGELFF,TGTGCCAGCAGCGTAGGTAATAGCGGGGGACTGAACACCGGGGAGCTGTTTTTT
TRBJ2-7,TRBV13,NA,NA,CASSPGKAAYEQYF,TGTGCCAGCAGCCCCGGGAAAGCTGCCTACGAGCAGTACTTC
TRBJ1-4,TRBV4-3,NA,TRBD1,CASSQGTGWNEKLFF,TGCGCCAGCAGCCAGGGGACAGGCTGGAATGAAAAACTGTTTTTT
TRBJ2-7,TRBV7-3,NA,NA,CASSLRGAGAYEQYF,TGTGCCAGCAGCTTAAGAGGGGCAGGGGCCTACGAGCAGTACTTC
TRBJ2-3,TRBV28,NA,TRBD2,CANSLPLAGGTDTQYF,TGTGCCAACAGTTTACCCTTAGCGGGGGGCACAGATACGCAGTATTTT
TRBJ1-1,TRBV7-9,NA,NA,CASSIPGTSPNTEAFF,TGTGCCAGCAGCATCCCCGGGACGTCTCCGAACACTGAAGCTTTCTTT
TRBJ2-7,TRBV2,NA,NA,CASSVLLGHEQYF,TGTGCCAGCAGTGTCCTGTTGGGCCACGAGCAGTACTTC
TRBJ1-1,TRBV2,NA,NA,CASSDGVNTEAFF,TGTGCCAGCAGTGATGGAGTGAACACTGAAGCTTTCTTT
TRBJ1-1,TRBV6-5,NA,NA,CASSPPGLWNTEAFF,TGTGCCAGCAGTCCTCCGGGGCTTTGGAACACTGAAGCTTTCTTT
TRBJ1-3,TRBV5-1,NA,NA,CASSLDSGSGNTIYF,TGCGCCAGCAGCTTGGACTCCGGTTCTGGAAACACCATATATTTT
TRBJ1-2,TRBV5-5,NA,NA,CASSLVSRTATGGYTF,TGTGCCAGCAGCTTAGTATCGCGGACGGCAACTGGTGGCTACACCTTC
TRBJ2-2,TRBV5-4,NA,NA,CASQPGQGANTGELFF,TGTGCCAGCCAACCCGGACAAGGGGCGAACACCGGGGAGCTGTTTTTT
TRBJ1-3,TRBV19,NA,TRBD1,CASSQGATGNTIYF,TGTGCCAGTAGTCAGGGGGCGACTGGAAACACCATATATTTT
TRBJ2-7,TRBV27,NA,NA,CASSFRGDRTSRSYEQYF,TGTGCCAGCAGTTTCAGGGGGGATCGGACCTCCCGCTCCTACGAGCAGTACTTC
TRBJ1-5,TRBV18,NA,TRBD1,CASSPDRGGNQPQHF,TGTGCCAGCTCACCAGACAGGGGTGGCAATCAGCCCCAGCATTTT
TRBJ1-4,TRBV7-9,NA,NA,CASSSPIGGLGEKLFF,TGTGCCAGCAGCTCCCCCATCGGGGGCCTGGGTGAAAAACTGTTTTTT
TRBJ2-7,TRBV10-3,NA,TRBD1,CAISEGTGENEQYF,TGTGCCATCAGTGAAGGGACAGGGGAGAACGAGCAGTACTTC
TRBJ1-2,TRBV3-1/TRBV3-2,NA,TRBD1,CASSQLTGSSGYTF,TGTGCCAGCAGCCAACTGACAGGGTCCAGTGGCTACACCTTC
TRBJ1-2,TRBV7-9,NA,NA,CASSPTGYGYTF,TGTGCCAGCAGCCCTACGGGATATGGCTACACCTTC
TRBJ2-7,TRBV6-5,NA,NA,CASSYRDEQYF,TGTGCCAGCAGTTACCGGGACGAGCAGTACTTC
TRBJ1-6,TRBV7-3,once,TRBD1,CASSVAGGDSPLHF,TGTGCCAGCAGCGTAGCAGGGGGTGATTCACCCCTCCACTTT
TRBJ1-1,TRBV5-6,NA,NA,CASSLTANTEAFF,TGTGCCAGCAGCTTGACAGCGAACACTGAAGCTTTCTTT
TRBJ2-4,TRBV5-5,NA,TRBD2,CASSFGGRNIQYF,TGTGCCAGCAGTTTCGGGGGGAGAAACATTCAGTACTTC
TRBJ2-2,TRBV7-9,few,NA,CASSPGTANTGELFF,TGTGCCAGCAGCCCCGGGACCGCGAACACCGGGGAGCTGTTTTTT
TRBJ2-7,TRBV7-6,NA,NA,CASSRGSYEQYF,TGTGCCAGCAGCCGCGGGTCCTACGAGCAGTACTTC
TRBJ2-7,TRBV13,once,NA,CASRPERGYEQYF,TGTGCCAGCAGGCCCGAACGGGGGTACGAGCAGTACTTC
TRBJ1-1,TRBV5-4,NA,NA,CASTSGGERTEAFF,TGTGCCAGCACTTCAGGAGGGGAGAGGACTGAAGCTTTCTTT
TRBJ1-1,TRBV27,NA,TRBD1,CASSLFTDRGTEAFF,TGTGCCAGCAGTTTATTCACCGACAGGGGAACTGAAGCTTTCTTT
TRBJ2-1,TRBV4-2,NA,NA,CASSQAGQQFF,TGTGCCAGCAGCCAAGCAGGGCAGCAGTTCTTC
TRBJ1-4,TRBV19,NA,NA,CASSSQGATNEKLFF,TGTGCCAGTAGTTCACAGGGTGCAACTAATGAAAAACTGTTTTTT
TRBJ2-3,TRBV29-1,NA,NA,CSVEPSSTDTQYF,TGCAGCGTTGAACCCTCAAGCACAGATACGCAGTATTTT
TRBJ1-2,TRBV29-1,NA,NA,CSVLEQGSYGYTF,TGCAGCGTTCTCGAACAGGGATCCTATGGCTACACCTTC
TRBJ1-2,TRBV29-1,NA,TRBD1,CSVSQGMDYGYTF,TGCAGCGTTTCACAGGGGATGGACTATGGCTACACCTTC
TRBJ2-3,TRBV7-9,NA,NA,CASSLRGATDTQYF,TGTGCCAGCAGCTTAAGAGGGGCCACAGATACGCAGTATTTT
TRBJ2-5,TRBV2,few,NA,CASNSRETQYF,TGTGCCAGCAACTCGCGGGAGACCCAGTACTTC
TRBJ1-2,TRBV5-6,NA,NA,CASRLTGPGDYGYTF,TGTGCCAGCAGATTGACCGGCCCAGGGGACTATGGCTACACCTTC
TRBJ2-7,TRBV3-1/TRBV3-2,NA,NA,CASSRQQRYEQYF,TGTGCCAGCAGTCGACAGCAACGTTACGAGCAGTACTTC